This T cell receptor beta chain was found in a study of early T cells in non-severe SARS-CoV-2 infection. Study-level information: Chains stayed unpaired after sequencing of bulk RNA from unsorted whole blood. Findings of the study overall: Sequences matched to VDJdb favored anti-spike CD8 responses, while private and CD4 specificities were missed.

Trimming removed 4 bases from V and 5 bases from J; junction bases left unmatched: 10. This CDR3 is 16 amino acids long. The germline CDR1 and CDR2 sequences are SGHVS and FNYEAQ. The protocol attached unique molecular identifiers to individual cDNA molecules. One entry per CDR3 protein results from TCRdb running MiXCR on the 5' RACE reads. In the table there are some 80,000 distinct CDR3 sequences, approximately 5% of which are singletons. Note on this clonotype: Antigen specificity is unknown.

The genes are TRBV7-6 and TRBJ1-4; 7 bases line up with TRBD1. The sample in question was whole blood, obtained at baseline. The origin of this receptor is an adult who was a healthcare worker with PCR-confirmed SARS-CoV-2 infection or an uninfected control (not recorded which). The CDR3 sequence is CASSSRSGTANEKLFF. CDR3 nucleotide sequence: TGTGCCAGCAGCTCGCGTTCCGGGACAGCGAATGAAAAACTGTTTTTT.